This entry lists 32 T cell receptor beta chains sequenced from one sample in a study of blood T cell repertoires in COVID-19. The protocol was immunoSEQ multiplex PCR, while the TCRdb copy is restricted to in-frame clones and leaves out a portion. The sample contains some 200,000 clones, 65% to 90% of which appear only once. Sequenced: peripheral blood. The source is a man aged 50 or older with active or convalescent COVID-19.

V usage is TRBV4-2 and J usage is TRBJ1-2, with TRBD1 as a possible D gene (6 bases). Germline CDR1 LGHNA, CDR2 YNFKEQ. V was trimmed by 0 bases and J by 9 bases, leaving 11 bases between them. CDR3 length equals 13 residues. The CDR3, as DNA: TGTGCCAGCAGCCAAGACACAGGGCCTAGCTACACCTTC. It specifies CASSQDTGPSYTF.

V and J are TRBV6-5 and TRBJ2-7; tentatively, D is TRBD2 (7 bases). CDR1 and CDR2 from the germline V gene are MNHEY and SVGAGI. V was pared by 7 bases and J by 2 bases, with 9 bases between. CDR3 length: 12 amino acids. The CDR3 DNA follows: TGTGCCAGCAAGGGGGGGACCTACGAGCAGTACTTC. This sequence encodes CASKGGTYEQYF.

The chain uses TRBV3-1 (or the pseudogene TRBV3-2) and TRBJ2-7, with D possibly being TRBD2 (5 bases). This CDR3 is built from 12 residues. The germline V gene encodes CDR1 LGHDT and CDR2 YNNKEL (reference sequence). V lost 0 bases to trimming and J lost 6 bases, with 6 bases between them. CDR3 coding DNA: TGTGCCAGCAGCCAAGAAGGAGGCGAGCAGTACGTC. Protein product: CASSQEGGEQYV.

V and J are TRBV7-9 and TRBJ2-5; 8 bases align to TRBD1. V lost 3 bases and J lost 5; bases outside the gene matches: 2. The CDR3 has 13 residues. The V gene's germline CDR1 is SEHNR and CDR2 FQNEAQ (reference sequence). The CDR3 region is CASSFNRGETQYF. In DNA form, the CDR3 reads TGTGCCAGCAGCTTTAACAGGGGGGAGACCCAGTACTTC. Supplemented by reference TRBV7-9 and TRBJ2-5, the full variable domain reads DTGVSQNPRHKITKRGQNVTFRCDPISEHNRLYWYRQTLGQGPEFLTYFQNEAQLEKSRLLSDRFSAERPKGSFSTLEIQRTEQGDSAMYLCASSFNRGETQYFGPGTRLLVL.

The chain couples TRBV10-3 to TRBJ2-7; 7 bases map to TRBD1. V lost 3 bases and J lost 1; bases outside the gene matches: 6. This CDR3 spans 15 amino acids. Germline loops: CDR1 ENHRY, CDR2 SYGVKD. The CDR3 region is CAISDSKTGSYEQYV. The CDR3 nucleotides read TGTGCCATCAGTGACTCCAAGACAGGGTCCTACGAGCAGTACGTC.

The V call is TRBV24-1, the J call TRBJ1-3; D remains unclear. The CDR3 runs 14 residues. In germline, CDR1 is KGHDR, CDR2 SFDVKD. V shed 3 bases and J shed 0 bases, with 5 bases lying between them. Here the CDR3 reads CATSDGSSGNTIYF. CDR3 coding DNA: TGTGCCACCAGTGATGGTAGCTCTGGAAACACCATATATTTT.

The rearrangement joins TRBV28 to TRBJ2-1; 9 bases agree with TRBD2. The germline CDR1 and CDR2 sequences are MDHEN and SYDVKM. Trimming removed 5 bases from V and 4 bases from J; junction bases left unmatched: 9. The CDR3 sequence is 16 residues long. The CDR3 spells CASSTSTSGKYNEQFF. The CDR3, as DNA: TGTGCCAGCAGTACCTCGACTAGCGGCAAATACAATGAGCAGTTCTTC. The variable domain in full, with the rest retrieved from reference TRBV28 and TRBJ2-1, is DVKVTQSSRYLVKRTGEKVFLECVQDMDHENMFWYRQDPGLGLRLIYFSYDVKMKEKGDIPEGYSVSREKKERFSLILESASTNQTSMYLCASSTSTSGKYNEQFFGPGTRLTVL.

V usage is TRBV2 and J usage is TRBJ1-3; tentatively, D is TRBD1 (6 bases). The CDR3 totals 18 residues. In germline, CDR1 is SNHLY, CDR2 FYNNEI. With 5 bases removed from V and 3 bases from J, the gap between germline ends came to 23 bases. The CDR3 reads CASSWTDDYRPFGNTIYF. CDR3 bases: TGTGCCAGCAGTTGGACAGATGATTACCGACCTTTTGGAAACACCATATATTTT.

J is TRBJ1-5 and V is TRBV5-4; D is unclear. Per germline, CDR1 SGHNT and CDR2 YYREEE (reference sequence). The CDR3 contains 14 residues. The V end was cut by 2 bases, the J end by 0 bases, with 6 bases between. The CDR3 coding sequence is TGTGCCAGCAGCTTACAAAATAGCAATCAGCCCCAGCATTTT. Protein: CASSLQNSNQPQHF.

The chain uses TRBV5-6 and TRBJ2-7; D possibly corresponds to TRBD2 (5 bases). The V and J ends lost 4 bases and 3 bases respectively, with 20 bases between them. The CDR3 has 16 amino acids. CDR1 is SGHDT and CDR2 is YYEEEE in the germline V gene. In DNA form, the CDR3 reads TGTGCCAGCAGCCGTCGGGGTTCGTCCTTCTTCTACGAGCAGTACTTC. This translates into CASSRRGSSFFYEQYF.

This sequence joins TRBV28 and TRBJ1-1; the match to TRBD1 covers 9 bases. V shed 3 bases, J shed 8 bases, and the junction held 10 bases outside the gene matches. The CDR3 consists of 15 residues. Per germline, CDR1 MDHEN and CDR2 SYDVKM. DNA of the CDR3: TGTGCCAGCAGTTTGGGTACAGGGGGCTTGGGGGAAGCTTTCTTT. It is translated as CASSLGTGGLGEAFF.

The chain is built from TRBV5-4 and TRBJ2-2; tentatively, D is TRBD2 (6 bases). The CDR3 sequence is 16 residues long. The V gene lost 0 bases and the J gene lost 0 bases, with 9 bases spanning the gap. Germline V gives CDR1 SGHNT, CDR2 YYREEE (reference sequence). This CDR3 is CASSLGTNANTGELFF. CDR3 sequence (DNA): TGTGCCAGCAGCTTGGGGACTAACGCGAACACCGGGGAGCTGTTTTTT.

CDR3 nucleotides: TGTGCCAGCAGTTCGACAGCATATAATTCACCCCTCCACTTT. Translation: CASSSTAYNSPLHF. This rearrangement joins TRBV28 to TRBJ1-6, with D perhaps matching TRBD1 (5 bases). The V gene's germline CDR1 is MDHEN and CDR2 SYDVKM. The V end lost 4 bases, the J end lost 4 bases, and 8 bases lay between the germline ends. The CDR3 length is 14 residues.

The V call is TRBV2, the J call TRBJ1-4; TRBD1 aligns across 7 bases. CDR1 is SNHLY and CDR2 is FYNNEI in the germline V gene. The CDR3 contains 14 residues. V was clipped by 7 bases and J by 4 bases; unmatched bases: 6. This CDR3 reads CASTRTGRNEKLFF. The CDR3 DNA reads TGTGCCAGCACCCGGACAGGACGTAATGAAAAACTGTTTTTT.

Written as DNA, the CDR3 is TGTGCCAGCTCACCACCGGGACAGGGGGCGGGTAATTCACCCCTCCACTTT. This codes for CASSPPGQGAGNSPLHF. The chain combines TRBV18 with TRBJ1-6, with 12 bases that match TRBD1. The CDR3 sequence is 17 residues long. V was clipped by 0 bases and J by 6 bases; unmatched bases: 3. The germline CDR1 and CDR2 sequences are KGHSH and LQKENI.

The DNA for the CDR3 is TGCGCCAGCAGCCAGGCGAGCGGGGCTCGCACAGATACGCAGTATTTT. It is translated as CASSQASGARTDTQYF. The chain has TRBV4-3 and TRBJ2-3, with 7 nucleotides matching TRBD2. V dropped 3 bases and J dropped 1; count of bases not matched to a gene: 7. The CDR3 consists of 16 residues. From germline, CDR1 is LGHNA and CDR2 YSLEER.

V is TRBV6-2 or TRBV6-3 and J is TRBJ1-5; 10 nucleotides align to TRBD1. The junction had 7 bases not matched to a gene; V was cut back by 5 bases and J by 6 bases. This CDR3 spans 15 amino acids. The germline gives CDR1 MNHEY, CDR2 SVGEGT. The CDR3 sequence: CASSSRDRGTQPQHF. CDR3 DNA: TGTGCCAGCAGTAGCCGGGACAGGGGTACTCAGCCCCAGCATTTT.

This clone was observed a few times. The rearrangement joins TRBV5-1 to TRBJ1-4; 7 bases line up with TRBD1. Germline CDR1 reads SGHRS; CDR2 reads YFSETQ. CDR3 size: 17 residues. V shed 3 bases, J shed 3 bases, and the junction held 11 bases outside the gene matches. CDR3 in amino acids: CASSSGSTGRPNEKLFF. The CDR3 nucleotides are TGCGCCAGCAGCTCAGGCTCGACAGGGCGACCTAATGAAAAACTGTTTTTT.

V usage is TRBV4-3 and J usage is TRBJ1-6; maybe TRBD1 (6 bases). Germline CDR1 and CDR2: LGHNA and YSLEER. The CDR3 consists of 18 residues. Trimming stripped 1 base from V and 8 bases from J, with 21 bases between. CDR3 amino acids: CASSQVPGDRGRDSPLHF. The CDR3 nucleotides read TGCGCCAGCAGCCAAGTGCCAGGGGACCGAGGGCGGGATTCACCCCTCCACTTT.

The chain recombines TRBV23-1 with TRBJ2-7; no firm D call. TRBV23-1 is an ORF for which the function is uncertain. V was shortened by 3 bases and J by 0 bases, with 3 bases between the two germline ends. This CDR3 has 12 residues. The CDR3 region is CASSHSSYEQYV. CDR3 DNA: TGCGCCAGCAGTCACAGCTCCTACGAGCAGTACGTC.

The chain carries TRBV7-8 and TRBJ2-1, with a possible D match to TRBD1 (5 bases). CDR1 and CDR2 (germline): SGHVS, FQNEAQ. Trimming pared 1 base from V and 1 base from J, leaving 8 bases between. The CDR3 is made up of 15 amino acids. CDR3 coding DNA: TGTGCCAGCAGCTTAGGTGCAGGGTCCTACAATGAGCAGTTCTTC. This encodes CASSLGAGSYNEQFF.

The CDR3 DNA reads as TGCAGCGTTGGCCTTGACAGGGCCTGGAACACTGAAGCTTTCTTT. It is translated as CSVGLDRAWNTEAFF. This chain links TRBV29-1 with TRBJ1-1; 7 bases map to TRBD1. Germline V CDR1 and CDR2: SQVTM, ANQGSEA. With 4 bases clipped from V and 1 base from J, the junction kept 9 bases outside the gene matches. The CDR3 spans 15 residues.

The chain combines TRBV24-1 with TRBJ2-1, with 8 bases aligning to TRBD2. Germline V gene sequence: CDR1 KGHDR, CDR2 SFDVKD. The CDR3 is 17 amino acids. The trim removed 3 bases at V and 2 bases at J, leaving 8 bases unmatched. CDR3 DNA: TGTGCCACCAGTGATCGGAGCGGGAGTATAGCCTACAATGAGCAGTTCTTC. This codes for CATSDRSGSIAYNEQFF.

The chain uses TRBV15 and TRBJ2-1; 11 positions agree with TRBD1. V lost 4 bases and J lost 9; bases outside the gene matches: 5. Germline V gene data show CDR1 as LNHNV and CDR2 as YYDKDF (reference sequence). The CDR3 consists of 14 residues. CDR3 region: CATSTGTGGSEQFF. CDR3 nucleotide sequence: TGTGCCACCAGCACTGGGACAGGGGGTAGTGAGCAGTTCTTC. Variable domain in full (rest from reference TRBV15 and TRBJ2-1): DAMVIQNPRYQVTQFGKPVTLSCSQTLNHNVMYWYQQKSSQAPKLLFHYYDKDFNNEADTPDNFQSRRPNTSFCFLDIRSPGLGDTAMYLCATSTGTGGSEQFFGPGTRLTVL.

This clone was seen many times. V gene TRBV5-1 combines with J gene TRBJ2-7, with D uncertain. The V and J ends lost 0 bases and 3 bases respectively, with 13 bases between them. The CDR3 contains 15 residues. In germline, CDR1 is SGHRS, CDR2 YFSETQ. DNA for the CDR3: TGCGCCAGCAGCTTGGGGGCAGGTAGTATCTACGAGCAGTACTTC. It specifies CASSLGAGSIYEQYF.

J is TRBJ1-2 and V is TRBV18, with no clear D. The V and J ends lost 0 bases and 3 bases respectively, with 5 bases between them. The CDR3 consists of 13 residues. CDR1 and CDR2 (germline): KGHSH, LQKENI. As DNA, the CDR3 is TGTGCCAGCTCACCACCGACTCACTATGGCTACACCTTC. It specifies CASSPPTHYGYTF.

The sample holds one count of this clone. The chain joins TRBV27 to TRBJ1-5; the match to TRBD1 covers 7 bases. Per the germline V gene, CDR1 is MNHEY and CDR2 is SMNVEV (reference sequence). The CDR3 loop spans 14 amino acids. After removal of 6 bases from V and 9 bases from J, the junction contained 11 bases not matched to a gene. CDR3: CASSPGQVERPQHF. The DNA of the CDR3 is TGTGCCAGCAGCCCTGGACAGGTCGAGAGGCCCCAGCATTTT.

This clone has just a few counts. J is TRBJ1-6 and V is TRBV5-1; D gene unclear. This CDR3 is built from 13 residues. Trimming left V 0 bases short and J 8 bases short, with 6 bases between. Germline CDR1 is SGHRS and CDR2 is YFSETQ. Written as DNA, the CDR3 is TGCGCCAGCAGCTTGGAAGGAGATTCACCCCTCCACTTT. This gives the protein CASSLEGDSPLHF.

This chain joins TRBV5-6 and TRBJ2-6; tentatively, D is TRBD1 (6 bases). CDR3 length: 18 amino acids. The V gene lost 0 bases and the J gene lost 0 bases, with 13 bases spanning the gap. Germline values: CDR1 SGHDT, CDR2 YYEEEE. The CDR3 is CASSLVQGRSSGANVLTF. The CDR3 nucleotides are TGTGCCAGCAGCTTGGTTCAGGGGCGTAGCTCTGGGGCCAACGTCCTGACTTTC.

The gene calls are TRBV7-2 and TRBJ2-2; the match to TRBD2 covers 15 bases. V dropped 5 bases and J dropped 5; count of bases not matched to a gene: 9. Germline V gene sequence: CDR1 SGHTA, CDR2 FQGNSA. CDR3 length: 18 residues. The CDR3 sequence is CASSPRTSGRVRTGELFF. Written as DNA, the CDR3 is TGTGCCAGCAGCCCACGGACTAGCGGGAGGGTTCGAACCGGGGAGCTGTTTTTT.

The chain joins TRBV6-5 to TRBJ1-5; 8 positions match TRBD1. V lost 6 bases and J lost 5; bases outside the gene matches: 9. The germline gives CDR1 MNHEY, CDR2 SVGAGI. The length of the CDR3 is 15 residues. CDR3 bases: TGTGCCAGCAGCCCCGGGGGACAGGCCCATCAGCCCCAGCATTTT. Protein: CASSPGGQAHQPQHF.

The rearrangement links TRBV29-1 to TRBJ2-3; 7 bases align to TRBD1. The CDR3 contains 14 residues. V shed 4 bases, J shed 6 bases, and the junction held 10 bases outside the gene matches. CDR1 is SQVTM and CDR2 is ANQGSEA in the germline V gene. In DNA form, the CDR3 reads TGCAGCGTTGGTTTGAGGGGGCCAACGGATACGCAGTATTTT. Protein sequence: CSVGLRGPTDTQYF.